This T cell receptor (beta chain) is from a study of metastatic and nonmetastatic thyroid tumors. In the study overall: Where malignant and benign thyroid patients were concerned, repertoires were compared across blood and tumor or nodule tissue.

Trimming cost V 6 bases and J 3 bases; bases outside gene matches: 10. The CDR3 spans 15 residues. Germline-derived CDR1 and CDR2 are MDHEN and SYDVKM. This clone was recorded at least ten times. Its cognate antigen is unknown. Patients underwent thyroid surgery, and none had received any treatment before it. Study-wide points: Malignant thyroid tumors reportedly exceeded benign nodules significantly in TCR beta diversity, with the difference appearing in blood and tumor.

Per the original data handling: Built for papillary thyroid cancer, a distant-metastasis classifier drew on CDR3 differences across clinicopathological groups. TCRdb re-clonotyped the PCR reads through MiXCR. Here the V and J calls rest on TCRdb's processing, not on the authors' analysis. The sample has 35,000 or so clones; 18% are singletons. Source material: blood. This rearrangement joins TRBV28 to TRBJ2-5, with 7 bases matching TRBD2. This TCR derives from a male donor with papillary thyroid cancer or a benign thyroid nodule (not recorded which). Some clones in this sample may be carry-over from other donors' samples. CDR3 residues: CASSHPPSGEETQYF. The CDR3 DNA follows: TGTGCCAGCAGCCACCCCCCTAGCGGCGAAGAGACCCAGTACTTC.